Listed below are T cell receptor beta chains from one sample, sequenced in a study of T cell repertoires in cytomegalovirus infection. Using its own MiXCR run on the reads, TCRdb lists one record per CDR3 protein. The sample consists of about 310,000 distinct CDR3 sequences, roughly a tenth of them appearing once. Sequenced material: PBMCs. Every receptor here comes from a human donor in good health (CMV status not recorded). Some clones in this sample may be carry-over from other donors' samples. The conserved cysteine and the conserved F or W are not part of the CDR3 here. Fields, in order: CDR3 protein, CDR3 length, J gene, clone size, V gene. Clone sizes are shown as once, few, many or a size class.

CDR3aa: ASRIKTAMNTGELF
len: 14
j_gene: TRBJ2-2
abundance: many
v_gene: TRBV19

CDR3aa: ASSSWTANTEAF
len: 12
j_gene: TRBJ1-1
abundance: many
v_gene: TRBV7-9

CDR3aa: ASSFGTTLAKNIQY
len: 14
j_gene: TRBJ2-4
abundance: many
v_gene: TRBV7-2

CDR3aa: ASSLGHTNTEAF
len: 12
j_gene: TRBJ1-1
abundance: many
v_gene: TRBV18

CDR3aa: ASSSGLTNQPQH
len: 12
j_gene: TRBJ1-5
abundance: many
v_gene: TRBV7-9

CDR3aa: ASIRGGGEANYGYT
len: 14
j_gene: TRBJ1-2
abundance: many
v_gene: TRBV28

CDR3aa: ASSLSRAGANVLT
len: 13
j_gene: TRBJ2-6
abundance: many
v_gene: TRBV7-9

CDR3aa: ASGTVQGGAASYGYT
len: 15
j_gene: TRBJ1-2
abundance: many
v_gene: TRBV27

CDR3aa: ASSLASGLSGGASNEQF
len: 17
j_gene: TRBJ2-1
abundance: many
v_gene: TRBV7-2

CDR3aa: ASTNLRGRGGGANVLT
len: 16
j_gene: TRBJ2-6
abundance: many
v_gene: TRBV28

CDR3aa: ASSFGHIYGYT
len: 11
j_gene: TRBJ1-2
abundance: many
v_gene: TRBV12-3/TRBV12-4